These 7 T cell receptor beta chains were sequenced from one sample in a study of Graves' ophthalmopathy and Graves' hyperthyroidism. From RNA, the CDR3 regions of TCR beta chains were amplified and sequenced. Scientists carried out first-round RT-PCR using HTBI primers and then a second-round multiplex PCR. TCRdb called the multiplex PCR reads again in MiXCR, with one record for every CDR3 protein. The profile shows 740,000 or so distinct CDR3 sequences, 40% of them singletons. The sample taken for sequencing was peripheral blood. The receptors here all came from an adult man with Graves' ophthalmopathy.

Worth noting for this clonotype: A clone one base away is much larger, so this may be a read error. V gene TRBV20-1 combines with J gene TRBJ2-5, with 10 bases aligning to TRBD1. Germline lookup yields CDR1 DFQATT and CDR2 SNEGSKA (reference sequence). This CDR3 has 15 amino acids. CDR3 region: CSASGDRGYQEAQYF. The CDR3 coding sequence is TGCAGTGCTAGTGGGGACAGGGGTTACCAAGAGGCCCAGTACTTC.

The V call is TRBV29-1, the J call TRBJ2-7; 7 bases line up with TRBD1. Germline V CDR1 and CDR2: SQVTM, ANQGSEA. The V gene end was trimmed by 4 bases and the J gene end by 4 bases; junction bases not matched to a gene: 7. The CDR3 consists of 13 residues. The CDR3 nucleotides read TGCAGCGTTGGACAACAGGGGTTATACGAGCAGTACTTC. It yields the protein CSVGQQGLYEQYF.

The gene calls are TRBV7-9 and TRBJ2-5; D is ambiguous. V dropped 2 bases and J dropped 4 bases, with 8 bases sitting between them. CDR1 is SEHNR, CDR2 FQNEAQ, per germline (reference sequence). This CDR3 is built from 13 residues. In DNA form, the CDR3 reads TGTGCCAGCAGCTTAACGAACGCAGAGACCCAGTACTTC. This translates into CASSLTNAETQYF. Complete variable domain (other parts from reference TRBV7-9 and TRBJ2-5): DTGVSQNPRHKITKRGQNVTFRCDPISEHNRLYWYRQTLGQGPEFLTYFQNEAQLEKSRLLSDRFSAERPKGSFSTLEIQRTEQGDSAMYLCASSLTNAETQYFGPGTRLLVL.

In this sample, this clonotype turned up a few times. The gene calls are TRBV4-2 and TRBJ2-5; 12 bases align to TRBD2. V was clipped by 3 bases and J by 4 bases; unmatched bases: 3. Germline-derived CDR1 and CDR2 are LGHNA and YNFKEQ. The CDR3 is made up of 15 amino acids. CDR3 in DNA: TGTGCCAGCAGCCAGGAGACTAGCGGGGGAGAGACCCAGTACTTC. Translated: CASSQETSGGETQYF.

The chain carries TRBV2 and TRBJ1-2, with D tentatively TRBD1 (5 bases). Trimming left V 6 bases short and J 8 bases short, with 22 bases between. CDR1 and CDR2 from the germline V gene are SNHLY and FYNNEI. The CDR3 has 15 amino acids. The CDR3 spells CASSQDWGVTLGYTF. CDR3 coding DNA: TGTGCCAGCAGCCAAGATTGGGGGGTGACCCTGGGCTACACCTTC. The complete variable domain, with remaining parts taken from reference TRBV2 and TRBJ1-2, reads EPEVTQTPSHQVTQMGQEVILRCVPISNHLYFYWYRQILGQKVEFLVSFYNNEISEKSEIFDDQFSVERPDGSNFTLKIRSTKLEDSAMYFCASSQDWGVTLGYTFGSGTRLTVV.

This clonotype came up many times. The chain employs TRBV10-3 and TRBJ2-7; TRBD2 matches 8 bases. In germline, CDR1 is ENHRY, CDR2 SYGVKD. The CDR3 has 14 amino acids. J lost 3 bases, V lost 6 bases, and 7 bases had no gene match. The CDR3 DNA is TGTGCCATCAGCTCAAGCGGGAGAATCTACGAGCAGTACTTC. This encodes CAISSSGRIYEQYF.

This chain connects TRBV20-1 to TRBJ2-2; possible D gene TRBD1, 5 bases. CDR1 is DFQATT, CDR2 SNEGSKA, per germline (reference sequence). The CDR3 length is 14 residues. Trimming shortened V by 0 bases and J by 1 base, and 6 bases separated the two germline ends. The CDR3 here is CSARETENTGELFF. CDR3 coding DNA: TGCAGTGCTAGAGAGACAGAGAACACCGGGGAGCTGTTTTTT.